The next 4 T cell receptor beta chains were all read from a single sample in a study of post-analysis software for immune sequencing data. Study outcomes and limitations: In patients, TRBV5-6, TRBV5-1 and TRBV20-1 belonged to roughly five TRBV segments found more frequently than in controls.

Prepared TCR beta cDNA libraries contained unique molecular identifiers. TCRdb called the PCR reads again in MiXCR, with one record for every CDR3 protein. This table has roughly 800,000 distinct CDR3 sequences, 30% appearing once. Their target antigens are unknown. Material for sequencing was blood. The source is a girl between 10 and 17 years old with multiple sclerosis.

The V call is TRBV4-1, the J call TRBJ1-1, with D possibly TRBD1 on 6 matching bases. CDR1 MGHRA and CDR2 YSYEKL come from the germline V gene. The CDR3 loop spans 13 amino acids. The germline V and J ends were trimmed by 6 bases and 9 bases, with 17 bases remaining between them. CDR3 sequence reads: CASSPDRFRKAFF. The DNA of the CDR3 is TGCGCCAGCAGTCCCGACAGGTTCAGGAAAGCTTTCTTT.

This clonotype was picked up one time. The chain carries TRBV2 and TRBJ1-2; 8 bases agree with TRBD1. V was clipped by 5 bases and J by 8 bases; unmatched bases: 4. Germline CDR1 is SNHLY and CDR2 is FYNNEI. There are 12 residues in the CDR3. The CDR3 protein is CASSRTGWGYTF. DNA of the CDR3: TGTGCCAGCAGTCGGACAGGGTGGGGCTACACCTTC.

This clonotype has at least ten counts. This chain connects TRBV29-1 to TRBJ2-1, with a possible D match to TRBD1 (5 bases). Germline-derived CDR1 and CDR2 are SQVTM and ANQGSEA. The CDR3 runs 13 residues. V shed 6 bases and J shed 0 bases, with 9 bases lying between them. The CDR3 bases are TGCAGCGTGCACAGGAGCTCCTACAATGAGCAGTTCTTC. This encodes CSVHRSSYNEQFF.

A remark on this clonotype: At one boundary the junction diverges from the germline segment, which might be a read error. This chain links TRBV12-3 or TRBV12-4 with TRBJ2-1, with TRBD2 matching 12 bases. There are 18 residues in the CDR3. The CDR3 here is CTSSPTSGGFLSYNEQFF. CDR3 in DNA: TGTACCAGCAGTCCGACTAGCGGGGGCTTTTTGAGTTACAATGAGCAGTTCTTC.